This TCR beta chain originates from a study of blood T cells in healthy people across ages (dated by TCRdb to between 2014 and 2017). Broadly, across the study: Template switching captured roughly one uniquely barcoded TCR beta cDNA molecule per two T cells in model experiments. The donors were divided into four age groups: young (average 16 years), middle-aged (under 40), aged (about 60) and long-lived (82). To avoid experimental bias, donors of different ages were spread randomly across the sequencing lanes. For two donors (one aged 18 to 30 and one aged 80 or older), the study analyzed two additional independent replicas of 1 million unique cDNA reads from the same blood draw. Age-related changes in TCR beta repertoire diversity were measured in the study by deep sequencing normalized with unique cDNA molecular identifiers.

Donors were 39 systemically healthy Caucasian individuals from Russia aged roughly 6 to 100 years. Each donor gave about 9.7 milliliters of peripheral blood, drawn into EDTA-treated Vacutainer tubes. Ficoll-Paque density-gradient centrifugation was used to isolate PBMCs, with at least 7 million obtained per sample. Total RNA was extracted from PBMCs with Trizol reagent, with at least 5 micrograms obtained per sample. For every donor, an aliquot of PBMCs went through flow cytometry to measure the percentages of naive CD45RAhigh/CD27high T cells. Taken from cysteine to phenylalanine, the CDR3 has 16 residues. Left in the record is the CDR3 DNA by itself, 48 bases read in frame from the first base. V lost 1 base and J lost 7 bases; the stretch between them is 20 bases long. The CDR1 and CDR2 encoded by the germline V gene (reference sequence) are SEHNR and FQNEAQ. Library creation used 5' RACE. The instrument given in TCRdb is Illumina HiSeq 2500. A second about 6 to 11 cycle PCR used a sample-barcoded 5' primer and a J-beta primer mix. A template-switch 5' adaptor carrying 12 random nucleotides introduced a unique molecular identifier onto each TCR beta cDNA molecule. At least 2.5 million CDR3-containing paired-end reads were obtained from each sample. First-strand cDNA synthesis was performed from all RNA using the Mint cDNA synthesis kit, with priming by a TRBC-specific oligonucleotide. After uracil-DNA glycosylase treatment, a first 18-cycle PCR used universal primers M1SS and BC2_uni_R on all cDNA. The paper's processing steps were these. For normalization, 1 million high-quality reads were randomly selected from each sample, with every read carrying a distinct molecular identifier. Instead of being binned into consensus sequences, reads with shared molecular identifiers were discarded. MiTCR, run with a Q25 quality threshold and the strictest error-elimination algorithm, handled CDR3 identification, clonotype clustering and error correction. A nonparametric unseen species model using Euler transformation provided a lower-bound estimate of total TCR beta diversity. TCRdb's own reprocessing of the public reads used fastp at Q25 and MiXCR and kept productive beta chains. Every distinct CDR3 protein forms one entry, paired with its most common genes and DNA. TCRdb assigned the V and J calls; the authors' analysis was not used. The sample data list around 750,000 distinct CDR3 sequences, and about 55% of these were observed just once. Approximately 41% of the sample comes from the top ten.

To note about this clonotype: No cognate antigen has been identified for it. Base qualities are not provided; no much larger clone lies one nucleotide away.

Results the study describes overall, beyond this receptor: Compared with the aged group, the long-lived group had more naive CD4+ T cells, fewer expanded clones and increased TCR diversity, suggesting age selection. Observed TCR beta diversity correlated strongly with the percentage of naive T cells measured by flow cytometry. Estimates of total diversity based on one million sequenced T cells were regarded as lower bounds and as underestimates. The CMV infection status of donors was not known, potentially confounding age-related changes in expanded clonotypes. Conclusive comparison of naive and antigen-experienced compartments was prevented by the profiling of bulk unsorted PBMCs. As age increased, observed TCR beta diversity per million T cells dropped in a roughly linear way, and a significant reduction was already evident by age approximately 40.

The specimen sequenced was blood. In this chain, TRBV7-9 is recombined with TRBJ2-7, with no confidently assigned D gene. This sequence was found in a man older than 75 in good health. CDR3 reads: CASSLGLGTSVGEQYF. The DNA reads TGTGCCAGCAGCTTAGGCCTGGGTACTTCCGTTGGGGAGCAGTACTTC.